Below, 4 T cell receptor beta chains from the same sample are listed, as sequenced in a study of vaccination and CD4 T cells after COVID-19. The Oncomine TCR Beta short-read assay was applied to DNA of cultured CD4+ T cells. TCRdb re-called the PCR reads through MiXCR, storing one row per CDR3 protein. The sample holds about 26,000 distinct CDR3 sequences; approximately 44% are singletons and the top ten take approximately 10%. These receptors' antigens are unknown. As to treatment: approximately nine-day PBMC culture with coronavirus spike peptide pools or control peptides (ViraFEST assay). The sequenced material came from CD4+ T cells from blood, cultured in vitro. These receptors all come from a human donor who had recovered from COVID-19.

This chain uses TRBV6-2 or TRBV6-3 with TRBJ1-1; a possible D gene is TRBD1 (5 bases). The CDR3 has 13 amino acids. From germline, CDR1 is MNHEY and CDR2 SVGEGT. Trimming pared 7 bases from V and 3 bases from J, leaving 12 bases between. CDR3 sequence: CASNRRAHTEAFF. In DNA, the CDR3 is TGTGCCAGCAACCGCAGGGCGCACACTGAAGCTTTCTTT.

This chain joins TRBV9 and TRBJ1-1, with D possibly matching TRBD1 (5 bases). Trimming removed 4 bases at V and 1 base at J, with 14 bases between. The CDR3 extends over 15 amino acids. CDR1 and CDR2 from the germline V gene are SGDLS and YYNGEE. For the CDR3, the DNA is TGTGCCAGCAGCCCTGGGGCCTTAGGGAACACTGAAGCTTTCTTT. Translating gives CASSPGALGNTEAFF.

This clonotype was seen more than once but under ten times. V usage is TRBV5-1 and J usage is TRBJ1-6, with 8 bases matching TRBD1. The CDR3 extends over 16 amino acids. The V gene end was trimmed by 5 bases and the J gene end by 8 bases; junction bases not matched to a gene: 12. Per the germline V gene, CDR1 is SGHRS and CDR2 is YFSETQ. The CDR3 spells CASRRGPTGGDSPLHF. CDR3 bases: TGCGCCAGCAGAAGGGGGCCCACAGGGGGTGATTCACCCCTCCACTTT.

V and J are TRBV19 and TRBJ2-7; D is uncertain. The CDR3 has 14 amino acids. CDR1 is LNHDA, CDR2 SQIVND, per germline (reference sequence). Deletions cut 3 bases from V and 0 bases from J, with 9 bases between. The CDR3: CASSIYERSYEQYF. CDR3 bases: TGTGCCAGTAGTATTTATGAGCGCTCCTACGAGCAGTACTTC.